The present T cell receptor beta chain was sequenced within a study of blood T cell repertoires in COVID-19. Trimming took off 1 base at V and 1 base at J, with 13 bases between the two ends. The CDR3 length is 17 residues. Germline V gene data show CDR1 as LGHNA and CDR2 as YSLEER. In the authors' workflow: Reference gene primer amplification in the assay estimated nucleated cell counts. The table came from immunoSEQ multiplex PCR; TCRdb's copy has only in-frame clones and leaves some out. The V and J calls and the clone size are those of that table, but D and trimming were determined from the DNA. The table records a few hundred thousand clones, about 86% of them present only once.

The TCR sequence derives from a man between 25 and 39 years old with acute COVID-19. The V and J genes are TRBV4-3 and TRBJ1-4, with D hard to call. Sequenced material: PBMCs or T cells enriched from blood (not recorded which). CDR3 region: CASSQGSLAGTNEKLFF. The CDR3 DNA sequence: TGCGCCAGCAGCCAAGGGTCCCTCGCGGGAACTAATGAAAAACTGTTTTTT.